This T cell receptor (beta chain) was identified during a study of T-cell reconstitution after alpha-beta-depleted transplantation in children. Unique molecular identifiers featured in how the TCRbeta library was prepared. One entry per CDR3 protein, called by TCRdb with MiXCR from the PCR reads. The data show 640,000 or so distinct CDR3 sequences, with roughly 17% seen just once and 0.9% to 1.2% held by the top ten. The ends lost 7 bases at V and 2 bases at J; junction bases unmatched: 11. CDR1 is DFQATT and CDR2 is SNEGSKA in the germline V gene (reference sequence). The CDR3 loop spans 15 amino acids.

Sequences were derived from PBMCs from the stem cell graft donor, sampled from the stem cell graft. The TCR comes from a human donor who donated a stem cell graft to a child with acute myeloid leukemia. The chain uses TRBV20-1 and TRBJ2-5; 9 nucleotides line up with TRBD1. The CDR3 is CSDSIRDRAQETQYF. The CDR3, as DNA: TGCAGTGACTCGATCCGGGACAGGGCGCAAGAGACCCAGTACTTC.